This entry concerns a single T cell receptor (beta chain). The data were obtained in a study of blood T cell repertoires in COVID-19. Study-level background: Material from acute and convalescent COVID-19 was sourced from the United States, Italy and Spain.

This CDR3 has 16 amino acids. J was trimmed by 4 bases and V by 4 bases; bases with no gene match: 9. CDR1 and CDR2 from the germline V gene are LNHDA and SQIVND (reference sequence). The data were produced by immunoSEQ multiplex PCR, yet TCRdb's version contains in-frame clones alone and is incomplete. The data show about 9,900 clones, around 80% seen once. V gene TRBV19 combines with J gene TRBJ1-4; 7 nucleotides align to TRBD1. Material: peripheral blood. This sequence originates from a man between 60 and 75 years old with active COVID-19. The CDR3 DNA reads as TGTGCCAGTAGTAGAGGACCGGGACAGCATAATGAAAAACTGTTTTTT. Translation gives CASSRGPGQHNEKLFF.